A selection of T cell receptor beta chains follows, all from one sample in a study of shared clonotypes between healthy human individuals. The repertoire was sequenced with immunoSEQ multiplex PCR; TCRdb's copy has only in-frame clones and lacks some. This sample has some 1,600,000 clones; 98% occur once, and the top ten carry approximately 0.45%. Sequencing was done on a sample of naive CD4+ T cells sorted from blood. The receptors here all came from a man in his thirties or forties in good health. CDR3s leave out the opening cysteine and the closing phenylalanine or tryptophan.

cdr3_aa | v_call | cdr3_length | j_call
ASSVLQGASEQY | TRBV9 | 12 | TRBJ2-7
ASSIQRVHNEQF | TRBV27 | 12 | TRBJ2-1
ASSQGVSGNTIY | TRBV5-1 | 12 | TRBJ1-3
ASSLALSSYNEQF | TRBV5-1 | 13 | TRBJ2-1
ASSALGRAQETQY | TRBV18 | 13 | TRBJ2-5
SVEARGLGEKLF | TRBV29-1 | 12 | TRBJ1-4
ASSSSDYMSTDTQY | TRBV6-5 | 14 | TRBJ2-3
ASSHRGQETQY | TRBV18 | 11 | TRBJ2-5
ASSPRQGKTDTQY | TRBV7-2 | 13 | TRBJ2-3
ASSYSRAGSEKLF | TRBV6-5 | 13 | TRBJ1-4
ASSFRLAGARDEQY | TRBV11-2 | 14 | TRBJ2-7
ASSQRQGWSEKLF | TRBV28 | 13 | TRBJ1-4
ASSHIGGGETQY | TRBV7-9 | 12 | TRBJ2-5
ASRAVGTGELF | TRBV7-2 | 11 | TRBJ2-2
ASRPFYGVEQY | TRBV5-4 | 11 | TRBJ2-7
ASRTQITGGADEQY | TRBV19 | 14 | TRBJ2-7
LTPHREKLF | TRBV20-1 | 9 | TRBJ1-4
ASSLVGGFRTEAF | TRBV5-1 | 13 | TRBJ1-1
ASRTGGDEQY | TRBV11-2 | 10 | TRBJ2-7